These 7 T cell receptor beta chains came from one sample sequenced in a study of cytomegalovirus exposure and HLA in healthy donors. Primers: 60 Vbeta forward and 13 Jbeta reverse. Method: immunoSEQ multiplex PCR; TCRdb's copy keeps in-frame clones and lacks some. This table has around 130,000 clones, around 82% appearing once. The sample comprised PBMCs. The receptor source for this set is a boy between 10 and 17 years old in good health and CMV-seronegative.

The rearrangement joins TRBV6-6 to TRBJ2-1, with 7 bases fitting TRBD1. With 5 bases clipped from V and 7 bases from J, the junction kept 8 bases outside the gene matches. The CDR3 runs 14 residues. Germline V CDR1 and CDR2: MNHNY, SVGAGI (reference sequence). The CDR3 DNA reads as TGTGCCAGCAGTCCCGACAGGGTTAGGAATGAGCAGTTCTTC. It specifies CASSPDRVRNEQFF.

The chain links TRBV25-1 to TRBJ1-1, with D perhaps matching TRBD1 (6 bases). This CDR3 contains 11 residues. The V end was cut by 10 bases, the J end by 6 bases, with 12 bases between. Per the germline V gene, CDR1 is MGHDK and CDR2 is SYGVNS. CDR3: CATGQGPEAFF. The DNA of the CDR3 is TGTGCCACTGGTCAGGGGCCTGAAGCTTTCTTT.

The table lists this clone with a few counts. The V call is TRBV5-8, the J call TRBJ1-1; D remains unclear. The CDR3 is made up of 12 amino acids. Germline V gene sequence: CDR1 SGHTS, CDR2 YDEGEE. Trimming removed 4 bases from V and 5 bases from J, with 9 bases in between. CDR3 amino acids: CASSAQWTEAFF. CDR3 in DNA: TGTGCCAGCAGCGCCCAGTGGACTGAAGCTTTCTTT.

This chain links TRBV7-2 with TRBJ2-3; perhaps TRBD1 as D (6 bases). The CDR3 loop spans 15 amino acids. Germline assignment: CDR1 SGHTA and CDR2 FQGNSA. With 1 base removed from V and 2 bases from J, the gap between germline ends came to 10 bases. The CDR3 DNA reads TGTGCCAGCAGCTTAGTGGCAGGGGCCACAGATACGCAGTATTTT. It specifies CASSLVAGATDTQYF.

This chain joins TRBV7-2 and TRBJ1-3; 7 positions match TRBD1. Losses at the gene ends were 3 bases for V and 2 bases for J; bases not matched to a gene: 1. Germline loops: CDR1 SGHTA, CDR2 FQGNSA. The CDR3 extends over 14 amino acids. The CDR3 loop reads CASSLDRTGNTIYF. DNA for the CDR3: TGTGCCAGCAGCTTGGACAGGACTGGAAACACCATATATTTT.

The chain has TRBV5-1 and TRBJ2-3, with 10 bases that match TRBD2. CDR3 length: 15 residues. The junction had 1 base not matched to a gene; V was cut back by 1 base and J by 2 bases. Germline CDR1 SGHRS, CDR2 YFSETQ. The CDR3 is CASSLTSGNTDTQYF. In DNA, the CDR3 is TGCGCCAGCAGCTTGACTAGCGGGAACACAGATACGCAGTATTTT.

The table lists this clone with a few counts. The rearrangement links TRBV9 to TRBJ1-1, with 11 bases aligning to TRBD1. The germline gives CDR1 SGDLS, CDR2 YYNGEE. The CDR3 is 15 amino acids. J was trimmed by 6 bases and V by 4 bases; bases with no gene match: 8. The CDR3 reads CASSTQLGQGAEAFF. In nucleotides, the CDR3 is TGTGCCAGCAGCACGCAGCTGGGACAGGGGGCTGAAGCTTTCTTT.